The next 13 T cell receptor beta chains were all read from a single sample in a study of blood T cell repertoires in COVID-19 (dated by TCRdb to 2020 to 2022). The protocol used for the library was the immunoSEQ multiplex PCR assay. The table was pulled from immuneACCESS by TCRdb, which kept in-frame rearrangements only. Such tables lose some clones; where checked, under half of the loss comes from unresolved V genes, and the rest has no known cause. This sample gives fewer than 70,000 clones in total; 88% of them show up just once. Approximately 4% of the sample is taken by the ten largest. The sequenced sample was peripheral blood. All receptors come from a human donor in a cohort sampled during active COVID-19.

The J gene is TRBJ2-7, the V gene TRBV4-2, with 10 positions matching TRBD2. The V gene's germline CDR1 is LGHNA and CDR2 YNFKEQ. There are 16 residues in the CDR3. V was clipped by 4 bases and J by 4 bases; unmatched bases: 10. The CDR3 coding sequence is TGTGCCAGCAGCCCCCGGGCTAGCGGGAGCCCATACGAGCAGTACTTC. Residues: CASSPRASGSPYEQYF.

V and J are TRBV6-2 or TRBV6-3 and TRBJ1-1, with TRBD1 identical over 7 bases. The CDR3 is made up of 18 amino acids. Germline V lookup: CDR1 MNHEY, CDR2 SVGEGT. The V and J ends lost 1 base and 5 bases, in that order; junction bases with no gene match: 16. CDR3 DNA: TGTGCCAGCAGTTACTTAAGGGTCTTCACAGGGGCCGCGACTGAAGCTTTCTTT. It translates to CASSYLRVFTGAATEAFF.

The genes are TRBV7-8 and TRBJ1-6; TRBD1 matches 7 bases. CDR1 and CDR2 from the germline V gene are SGHVS and FQNEAQ. V lost 1 base to trimming and J lost 9 bases; unmatched junction nucleotides: 6. The CDR3 extends over 15 amino acids. The DNA for the CDR3 is TGTGCCAGCAGCTTAGTGGTAGGGGGCCCTTCACCCCTCCACTTT. Amino acids: CASSLVVGGPSPLHF.

The chain combines TRBV18 with TRBJ1-1; maybe TRBD1 (6 bases). The CDR3 spans 14 residues. The germline gives CDR1 KGHSH, CDR2 LQKENI. Trimming stripped 4 bases from V and 6 bases from J, with 15 bases between. The CDR3 here is CASSRDTRVPEAFF. CDR3 in DNA: TGTGCCAGCTCACGGGACACCCGGGTGCCTGAAGCTTTCTTT.

The chain employs TRBV6-5 and TRBJ2-7; D remains ambiguous. The length of the CDR3 is 14 residues. CDR1 and CDR2 (germline): MNHEY, SVGAGI. V dropped 5 bases and J dropped 2 bases, with 13 bases sitting between them. CDR3 region: CASSPRRIAYEQYF. The CDR3 coding sequence is TGTGCCAGCAGTCCGCGCCGTATAGCCTACGAGCAGTACTTC.

This rearrangement joins TRBV4-3 to TRBJ1-3, with no clear D. V was clipped by 1 base and J by 0 bases, with 10 bases between them. Germline CDR1 is LGHNA and CDR2 is YSLEER. The CDR3 runs 16 residues. The CDR3 here is CASSQVSRGSGNTIYF. Here the CDR3 DNA reads TGCGCCAGCAGCCAAGTGTCCCGGGGCTCTGGAAACACCATATATTTT.

V usage is TRBV28 and J usage is TRBJ1-4; 11 positions match TRBD1. The CDR3 contains 16 residues. Germline V CDR1 and CDR2: MDHEN, SYDVKM. The trim removed 5 bases at V and 1 base at J, leaving 3 bases unmatched. This CDR3 is CASSAGQGVTNEKLFF. DNA of the CDR3: TGTGCCAGCAGTGCGGGACAGGGGGTAACTAATGAAAAACTGTTTTTT. Full variable domain (remainder filled in from reference TRBV28 and TRBJ1-4): DVKVTQSSRYLVKRTGEKVFLECVQDMDHENMFWYRQDPGLGLRLIYFSYDVKMKEKGDIPEGYSVSREKKERFSLILESASTNQTSMYLCASSAGQGVTNEKLFFGSGTQLSVL.

The chain links TRBV6-2 or TRBV6-3 to TRBJ2-5; D is uncertain. The V gene's germline CDR1 is MNHEY and CDR2 SVGEGT. The CDR3 covers 11 residues. V lost 6 bases and J lost 3, with 5 bases in between. The chain's CDR3 is CASSLKETQYF. Here the CDR3 DNA reads TGTGCCAGCAGCCTAAAAGAGACCCAGTACTTC.

The CDR3 protein is CASAVYSNQPQHF. The CDR3 DNA reads TGTGCCAGCGCAGTTTATAGCAATCAGCCCCAGCATTTT. The V and J genes are TRBV6-5 and TRBJ1-5; D is unresolved. CDR3 length: 13 residues. Germline assignment: CDR1 MNHEY and CDR2 SVGAGI. V lost 8 bases to trimming and J lost 0 bases, with 8 bases between them.

This chain uses TRBV15 with TRBJ1-5; 9 bases align to TRBD1. There are 14 residues in the CDR3. Per germline, CDR1 LNHNV and CDR2 YYDKDF (reference sequence). After removal of 1 base from V and 5 bases from J, the junction contained 0 bases not matched to a gene. The CDR3, as DNA: TGTGCCACCAGCAGAGGGGACAGGGATCAGCCCCAGCATTTT. Residues: CATSRGDRDQPQHF. Full variable domain (remainder filled in from reference TRBV15 and TRBJ1-5): DAMVIQNPRYQVTQFGKPVTLSCSQTLNHNVMYWYQQKSSQAPKLLFHYYDKDFNNEADTPDNFQSRRPNTSFCFLDIRSPGLGDTAMYLCATSRGDRDQPQHFGDGTRLSIL.

This sequence joins TRBV5-8 and TRBJ1-5; D gene uncertain. The CDR3 sequence is 15 residues long. V was pared by 4 bases and J by 0 bases, with 11 bases between. Germline lookup yields CDR1 SGHTS and CDR2 YDEGEE. Here the CDR3 reads CASSQITNSNQPQHF. The CDR3 DNA reads TGTGCCAGCAGCCAAATTACTAATAGCAATCAGCCCCAGCATTTT.

The chain is built from TRBV28 and TRBJ1-2; 11 bases align to TRBD1. Per the germline V gene, CDR1 is MDHEN and CDR2 is SYDVKM. V trimming: 6 bases; J trimming: 8 bases; junction bases outside the gene matches: 2. The CDR3 consists of 12 residues. The CDR3 DNA follows: TGTGCCAGCAGCCGGACAGGGGGCGGCTACACCTTC. Encoded protein: CASSRTGGGYTF.

The table lists this clone with a count of one. The chain joins TRBV6-2 or TRBV6-3 to TRBJ1-4, with 7 bases that match TRBD1. Germline V gene data show CDR1 as MNHEY and CDR2 as SVGEGT. The length of the CDR3 is 17 residues. After removal of 4 bases from V and 7 bases from J, the junction contained 15 bases not matched to a gene. CDR3 protein: CASSSSGGSPTVEKLFF. The CDR3 bases are TGTGCCAGCAGTTCATCAGGGGGAAGTCCCACTGTTGAAAAACTGTTTTTT.